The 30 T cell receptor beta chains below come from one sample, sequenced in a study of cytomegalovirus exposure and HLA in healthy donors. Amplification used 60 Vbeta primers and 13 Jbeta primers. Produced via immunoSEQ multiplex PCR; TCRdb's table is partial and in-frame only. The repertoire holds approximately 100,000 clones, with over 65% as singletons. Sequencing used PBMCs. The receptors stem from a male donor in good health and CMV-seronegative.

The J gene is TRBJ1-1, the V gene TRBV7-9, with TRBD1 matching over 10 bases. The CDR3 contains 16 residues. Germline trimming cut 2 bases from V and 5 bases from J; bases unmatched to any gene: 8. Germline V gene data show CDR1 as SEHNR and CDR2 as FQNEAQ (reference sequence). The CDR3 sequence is CASSLRRQGAGTEAFF. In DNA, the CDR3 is TGTGCCAGCAGCTTAAGGAGACAGGGGGCTGGGACTGAAGCTTTCTTT. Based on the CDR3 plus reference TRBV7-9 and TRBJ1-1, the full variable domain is DTGVSQNPRHKITKRGQNVTFRCDPISEHNRLYWYRQTLGQGPEFLTYFQNEAQLEKSRLLSDRFSAERPKGSFSTLEIQRTEQGDSAMYLCASSLRRQGAGTEAFFGQGTRLTVV.

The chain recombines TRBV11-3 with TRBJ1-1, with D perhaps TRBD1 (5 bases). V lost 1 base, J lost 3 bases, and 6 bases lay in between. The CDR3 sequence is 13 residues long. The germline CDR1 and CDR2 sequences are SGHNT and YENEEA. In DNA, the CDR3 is TGTGCCAGCAGCTTAGGCAGGGACACTGAAGCTTTCTTT. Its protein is CASSLGRDTEAFF.

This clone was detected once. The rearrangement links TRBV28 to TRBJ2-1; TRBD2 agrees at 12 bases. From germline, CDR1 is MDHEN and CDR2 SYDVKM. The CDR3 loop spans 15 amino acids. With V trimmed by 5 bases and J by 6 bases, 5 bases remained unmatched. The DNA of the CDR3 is TGTGCCAGCAGTCGGACTAGCGGGACGGTCAATGAGCAGTTCTTC. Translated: CASSRTSGTVNEQFF.

This CDR3 is CASKGRLGKNIQYF. In DNA, the CDR3 is TGTGCCAGCAAAGGGAGATTGGGCAAAAACATTCAGTACTTC. The chain joins TRBV28 to TRBJ2-4; weak D call: TRBD2 (5 bases). V lost 7 bases to trimming and J lost 3 bases, with 13 bases between them. Germline V gene data show CDR1 as MDHEN and CDR2 as SYDVKM. This CDR3 is built from 14 residues.

The chain's CDR3 is CASSLSSVAAAGHIIAKNIQYF. CDR3 DNA: TGTGCCAGCAGTTTATCCAGCGTGGCGGCGGCAGGACACATCATAGCCAAAAACATTCAGTACTTC. The J gene is TRBJ2-4, the V gene TRBV27; maybe TRBD1 (5 bases). This CDR3 has 22 residues. In germline, CDR1 is MNHEY, CDR2 SMNVEV (reference sequence). V gave up 0 bases and J gave up 0 bases, with 27 bases separating them.

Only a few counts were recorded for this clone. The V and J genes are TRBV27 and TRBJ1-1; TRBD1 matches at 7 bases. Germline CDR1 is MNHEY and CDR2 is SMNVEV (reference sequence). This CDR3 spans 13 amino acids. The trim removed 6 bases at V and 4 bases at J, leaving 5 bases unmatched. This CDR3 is CASSIDRATEAFF. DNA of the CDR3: TGTGCCAGCAGCATCGACAGGGCCACTGAAGCTTTCTTT.

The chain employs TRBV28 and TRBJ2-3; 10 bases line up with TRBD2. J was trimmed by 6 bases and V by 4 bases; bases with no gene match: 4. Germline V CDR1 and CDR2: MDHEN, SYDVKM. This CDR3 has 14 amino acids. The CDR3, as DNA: TGTGCCAGCAGTTCTAGCGGGAGTATCGATACGCAGTATTTT. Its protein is CASSSSGSIDTQYF. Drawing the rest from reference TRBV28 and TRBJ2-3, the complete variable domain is DVKVTQSSRYLVKRTGEKVFLECVQDMDHENMFWYRQDPGLGLRLIYFSYDVKMKEKGDIPEGYSVSREKKERFSLILESASTNQTSMYLCASSSSGSIDTQYFGPGTRLTVL.

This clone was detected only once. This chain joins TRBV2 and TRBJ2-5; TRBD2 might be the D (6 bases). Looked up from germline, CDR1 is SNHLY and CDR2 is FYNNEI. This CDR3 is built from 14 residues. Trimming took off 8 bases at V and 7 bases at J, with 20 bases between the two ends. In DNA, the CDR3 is TGTGCCAGCTCGAGGGGACTGGAGAGGGGGACCCAGTACTTC. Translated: CASSRGLERGTQYF. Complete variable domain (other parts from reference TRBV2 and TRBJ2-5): EPEVTQTPSHQVTQMGQEVILRCVPISNHLYFYWYRQILGQKVEFLVSFYNNEISEKSEIFDDQFSVERPDGSNFTLKIRSTKLEDSAMYFCASSRGLERGTQYFGPGTRLLVL.

CDR3 loop: CAWSGTSAYYEQYF. The CDR3 DNA reads TGTGCCTGGAGTGGAACTAGCGCTTACTACGAGCAGTACTTC. V and J are TRBV30 and TRBJ2-5; 7 bases agree with TRBD2. The J call is uncertain, as TRBJ2-7 better fits the DNA end. Per germline, CDR1 GTSNPN and CDR2 SVGIG (reference sequence). The length of the CDR3 is 14 residues.

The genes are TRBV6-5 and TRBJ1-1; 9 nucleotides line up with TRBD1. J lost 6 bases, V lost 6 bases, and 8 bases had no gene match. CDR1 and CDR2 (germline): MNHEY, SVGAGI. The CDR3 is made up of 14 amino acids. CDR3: CASRQTGGSSEAFF. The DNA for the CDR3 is TGTGCCAGCAGGCAAACAGGGGGCTCATCTGAAGCTTTCTTT.

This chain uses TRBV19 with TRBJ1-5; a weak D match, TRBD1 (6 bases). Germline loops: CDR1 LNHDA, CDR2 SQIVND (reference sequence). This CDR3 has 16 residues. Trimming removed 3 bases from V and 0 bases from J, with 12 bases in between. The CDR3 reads CASSIPGDNSNQPQHF. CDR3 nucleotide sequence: TGTGCCAGTAGTATCCCAGGGGATAATAGCAATCAGCCCCAGCATTTT.

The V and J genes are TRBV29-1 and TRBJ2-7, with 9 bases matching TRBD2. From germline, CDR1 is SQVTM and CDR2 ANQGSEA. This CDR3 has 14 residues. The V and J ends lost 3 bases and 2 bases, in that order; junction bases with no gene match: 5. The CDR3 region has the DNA TGCAGCGTTGATGGGTTAGCGGGGGCCTACGAGCAGTACTTC. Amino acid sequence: CSVDGLAGAYEQYF.

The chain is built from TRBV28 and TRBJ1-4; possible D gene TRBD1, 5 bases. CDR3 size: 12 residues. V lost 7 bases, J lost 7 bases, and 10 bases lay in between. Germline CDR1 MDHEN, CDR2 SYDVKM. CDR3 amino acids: CASTGVGEKLFF. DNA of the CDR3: TGTGCCAGCACGGGGGTGGGTGAAAAACTGTTTTTT.

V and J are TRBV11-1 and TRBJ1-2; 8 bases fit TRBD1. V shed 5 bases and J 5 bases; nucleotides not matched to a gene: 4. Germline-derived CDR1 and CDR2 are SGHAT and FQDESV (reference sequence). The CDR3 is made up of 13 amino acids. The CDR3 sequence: CASSRTGSYGYTF. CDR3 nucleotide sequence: TGTGCCAGCAGCCGGACAGGGAGTTATGGCTACACCTTC.

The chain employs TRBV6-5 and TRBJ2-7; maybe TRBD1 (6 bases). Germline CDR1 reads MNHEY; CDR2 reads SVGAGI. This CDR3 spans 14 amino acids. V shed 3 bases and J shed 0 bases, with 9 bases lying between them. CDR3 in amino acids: CASSYRDNSYEQYF. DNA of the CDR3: TGTGCCAGCAGTTATCGGGACAACTCCTACGAGCAGTACTTC.

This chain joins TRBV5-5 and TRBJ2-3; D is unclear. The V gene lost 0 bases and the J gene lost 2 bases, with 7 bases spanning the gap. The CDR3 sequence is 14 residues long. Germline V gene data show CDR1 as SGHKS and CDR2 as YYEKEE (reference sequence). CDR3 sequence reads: CASSLAEFTDTQYF. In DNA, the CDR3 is TGTGCCAGCAGCTTGGCGGAGTTCACAGATACGCAGTATTTT.

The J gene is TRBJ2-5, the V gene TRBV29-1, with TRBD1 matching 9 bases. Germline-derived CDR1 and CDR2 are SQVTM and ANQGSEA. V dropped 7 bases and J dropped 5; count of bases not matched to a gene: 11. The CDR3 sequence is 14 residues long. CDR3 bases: TGCAGCGCCGGCATGACAGGGGGTAGGGAGACCCAGTACTTC. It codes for CSAGMTGGRETQYF.

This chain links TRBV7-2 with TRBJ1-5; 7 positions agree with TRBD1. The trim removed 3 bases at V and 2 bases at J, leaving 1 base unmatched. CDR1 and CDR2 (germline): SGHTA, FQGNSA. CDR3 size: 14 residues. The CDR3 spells CASSLQGGNQPQHF. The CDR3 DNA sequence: TGTGCCAGCAGCTTGCAGGGGGGCAATCAGCCCCAGCATTTT.

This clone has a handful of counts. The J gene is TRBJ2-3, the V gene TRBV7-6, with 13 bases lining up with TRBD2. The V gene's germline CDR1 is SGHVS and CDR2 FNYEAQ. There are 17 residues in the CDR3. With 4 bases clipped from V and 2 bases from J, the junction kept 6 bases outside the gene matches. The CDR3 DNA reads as TGTGCCAGCAGCTCGGGACTAGCGGGGTCCACCACAGATACGCAGTATTTT. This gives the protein CASSSGLAGSTTDTQYF.

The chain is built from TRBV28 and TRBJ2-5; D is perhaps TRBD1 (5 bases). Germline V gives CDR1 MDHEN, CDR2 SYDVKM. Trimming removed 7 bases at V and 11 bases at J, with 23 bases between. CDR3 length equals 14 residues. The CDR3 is CASTSDSIPREQYF. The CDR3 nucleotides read TGTGCCAGCACCAGTGACAGTATCCCACGAGAGCAGTACTTC. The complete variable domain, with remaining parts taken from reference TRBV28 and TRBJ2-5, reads DVKVTQSSRYLVKRTGEKVFLECVQDMDHENMFWYRQDPGLGLRLIYFSYDVKMKEKGDIPEGYSVSREKKERFSLILESASTNQTSMYLCASTSDSIPREQYFGPGTRLLVL.

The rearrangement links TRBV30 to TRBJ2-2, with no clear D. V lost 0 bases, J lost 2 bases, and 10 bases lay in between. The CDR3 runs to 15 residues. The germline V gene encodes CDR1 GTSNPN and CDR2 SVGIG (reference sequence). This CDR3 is CAWSVPSPNTGELFF. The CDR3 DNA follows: TGTGCCTGGAGTGTACCTAGTCCCAACACCGGGGAGCTGTTTTTT.

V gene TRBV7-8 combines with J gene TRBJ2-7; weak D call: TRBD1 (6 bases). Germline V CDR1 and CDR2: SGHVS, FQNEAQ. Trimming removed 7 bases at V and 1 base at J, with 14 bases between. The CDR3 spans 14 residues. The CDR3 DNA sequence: TGTGCCAGCACCGTGGCAGGGGTATCCTACGAGCAGTACTTC. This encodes CASTVAGVSYEQYF. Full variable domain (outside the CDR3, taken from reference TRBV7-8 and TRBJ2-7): GAGVSQSPRYKVAKRGQDVALRCDPISGHVSLFWYQQALGQGPEFLTYFQNEAQLDKSGLPSDRFFAERPEGSVSTLKIQRTQQEDSAVYLCASTVAGVSYEQYFGPGTRLTVT.

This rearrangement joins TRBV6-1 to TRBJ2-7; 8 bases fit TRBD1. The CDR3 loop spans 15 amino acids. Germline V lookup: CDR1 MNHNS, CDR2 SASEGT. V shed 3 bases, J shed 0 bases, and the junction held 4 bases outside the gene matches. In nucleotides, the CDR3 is TGTGCCAGCAGTGAGGGACAGGCACTCTCCTACGAGCAGTACTTC. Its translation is CASSEGQALSYEQYF.

CDR3 DNA sequence: TGTGCCAGCAGTTCCAAGCTCGACAGGGAACGAGGGGCCAACGTCCTGACTTTC. This gives the protein CASSSKLDRERGANVLTF. The genes are TRBV27 and TRBJ2-6, with TRBD1 matching 7 bases. The CDR3 consists of 18 residues. Germline CDR1 MNHEY, CDR2 SMNVEV (reference sequence). V gave up 4 bases and J gave up 4 bases; unmatched junction bases: 13.

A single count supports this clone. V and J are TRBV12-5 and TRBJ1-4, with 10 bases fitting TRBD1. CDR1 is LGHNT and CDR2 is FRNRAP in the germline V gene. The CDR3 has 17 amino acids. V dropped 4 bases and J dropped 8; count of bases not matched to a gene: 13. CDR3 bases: TGTGCTAGTGGTTACCCGACAGGGGGCCGGGTTTGCGAAAAACTGTTTTTT. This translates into CASGYPTGGRVCEKLFF.

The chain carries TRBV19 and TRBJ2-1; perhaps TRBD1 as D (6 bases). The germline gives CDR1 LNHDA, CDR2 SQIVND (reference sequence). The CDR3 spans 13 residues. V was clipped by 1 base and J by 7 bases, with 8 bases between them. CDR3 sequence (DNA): TGTGCCAGTAGTATAGGGGGGCTTAATGAGCAGTTCTTC. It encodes CASSIGGLNEQFF.

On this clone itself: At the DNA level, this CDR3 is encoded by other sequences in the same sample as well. CDR3 region: CASSAGTGSNQPQHF. The CDR3 DNA is TGTGCCAGCAGTGCAGGGACAGGTAGCAATCAGCCCCAGCATTTT. This sequence joins TRBV27 and TRBJ1-5, with 8 bases fitting TRBD1. CDR1 and CDR2 (germline): MNHEY, SMNVEV (reference sequence). The CDR3 totals 15 residues. V was pared by 5 bases and J by 0 bases, with 3 bases of the junction left unmatched.

CDR3 in amino acids: CASSFNRESEQYF. The DNA of the CDR3 is TGCGCCAGCAGCTTTAACAGGGAAAGCGAGCAGTACTTC. This chain uses TRBV5-1 with TRBJ2-7; maybe TRBD1 (6 bases). Germline V CDR1 and CDR2: SGHRS, YFSETQ. V lost 2 bases to trimming and J lost 6 bases, with 12 bases between them. CDR3 length: 13 residues.

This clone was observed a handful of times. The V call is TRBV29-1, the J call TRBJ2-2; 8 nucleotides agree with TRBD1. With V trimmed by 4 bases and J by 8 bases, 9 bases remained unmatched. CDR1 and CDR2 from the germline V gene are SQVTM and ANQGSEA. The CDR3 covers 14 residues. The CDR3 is CSVVWTGFSGELFF. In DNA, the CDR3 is TGCAGCGTTGTATGGACAGGGTTTTCTGGGGAGCTGTTTTTT.

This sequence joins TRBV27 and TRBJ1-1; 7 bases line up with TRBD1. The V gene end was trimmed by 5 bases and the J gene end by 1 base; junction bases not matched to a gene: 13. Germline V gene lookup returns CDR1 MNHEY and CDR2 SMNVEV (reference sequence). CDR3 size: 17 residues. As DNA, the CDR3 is TGTGCCAGCAGTCCCATACCAACGACAGGGAAGAACACTGAAGCTTTCTTT. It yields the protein CASSPIPTTGKNTEAFF.